This TCR beta chain is drawn from a study of OX40 agonist ivuxolimab in advanced cancers. Germline loops: CDR1 GTSNPN, CDR2 SVGIG (reference sequence). CDR3 size: 13 residues. The assay was immunoSEQ multiplex PCR, and TCRdb's table has in-frame clones only and misses some. The sample lists over 100,000 clones, 90% occurring once. The source of this sequence is an adult with an advanced solid tumor such as melanoma, head and neck, liver or kidney cancer. The sequenced sample was CD4+ or CD8+ T cells sorted from blood, obtained in a trial of the OX40 agonist ivuxolimab. The chain recombines TRBV30 with TRBJ2-5; D perhaps matches TRBD2 (6 bases). The J call may be incorrect, as the DNA end agrees better with TRBJ2-7. CDR3 protein: CALRDVNSYEQYF. CDR3 DNA sequence: TGTGCCTTGCGGGACGTAAACTCCTACGAGCAGTACTTC.